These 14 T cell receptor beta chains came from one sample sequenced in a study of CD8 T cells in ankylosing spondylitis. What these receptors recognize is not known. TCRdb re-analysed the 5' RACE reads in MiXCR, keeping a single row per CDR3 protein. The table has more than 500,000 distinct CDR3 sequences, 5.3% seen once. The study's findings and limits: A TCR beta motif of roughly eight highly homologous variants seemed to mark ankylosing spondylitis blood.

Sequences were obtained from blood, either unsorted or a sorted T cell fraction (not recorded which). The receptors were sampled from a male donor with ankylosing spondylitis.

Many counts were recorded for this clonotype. The CDR3 bases are TGTGCCAGCAGCTCGGGGACAGGGGGGACCTACGAGCAGTACTTC. It translates to CASSSGTGGTYEQYF. J is TRBJ2-7 and V is TRBV7-6, with 11 positions matching TRBD1. This CDR3 is 15 amino acids long. V shed 4 bases, J shed 2 bases, and the junction held 4 bases outside the gene matches. Germline V lookup: CDR1 SGHVS, CDR2 FNYEAQ.

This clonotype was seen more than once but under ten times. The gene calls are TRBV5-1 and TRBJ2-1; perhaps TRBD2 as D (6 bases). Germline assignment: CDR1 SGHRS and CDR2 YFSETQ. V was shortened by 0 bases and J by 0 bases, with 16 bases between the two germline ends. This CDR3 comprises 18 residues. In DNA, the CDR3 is TGCGCCAGCAGCTTGGCAAATGTGGGAGGTAACTCCTACAATGAGCAGTTCTTC. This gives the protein CASSLANVGGNSYNEQFF.

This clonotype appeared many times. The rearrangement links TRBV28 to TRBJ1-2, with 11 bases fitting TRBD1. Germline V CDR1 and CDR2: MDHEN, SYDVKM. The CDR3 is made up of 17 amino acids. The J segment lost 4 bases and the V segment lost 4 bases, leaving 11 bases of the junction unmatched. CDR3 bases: TGTGCCAGCAGTTCACCCGGGACAGGGGGTTCTCCCTATGGCTACACCTTC. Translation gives CASSSPGTGGSPYGYTF.

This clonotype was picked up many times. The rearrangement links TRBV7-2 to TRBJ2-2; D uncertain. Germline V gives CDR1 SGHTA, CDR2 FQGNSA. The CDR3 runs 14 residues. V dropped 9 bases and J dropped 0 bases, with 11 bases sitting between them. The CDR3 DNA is TGTGCCAGTATCCCATCCCCGAACACCGGGGAGCTGTTTTTT. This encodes CASIPSPNTGELFF.

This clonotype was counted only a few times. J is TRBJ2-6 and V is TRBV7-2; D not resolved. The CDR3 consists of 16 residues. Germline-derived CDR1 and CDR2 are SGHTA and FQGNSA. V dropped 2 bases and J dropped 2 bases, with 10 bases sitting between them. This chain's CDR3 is CASSLRPWTGANVLTF. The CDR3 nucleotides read TGTGCCAGCAGCTTAAGGCCGTGGACTGGGGCCAACGTCCTGACTTTC. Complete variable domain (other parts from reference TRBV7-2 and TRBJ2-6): GAGVSQSPSNKVTEKGKDVELRCDPISGHTALYWYRQSLGQGLEFLIYFQGNSAPDKSGLPSDRFSAERTGGSVSTLTIQRTQQEDSAVYLCASSLRPWTGANVLTFGAGSRLTVL.

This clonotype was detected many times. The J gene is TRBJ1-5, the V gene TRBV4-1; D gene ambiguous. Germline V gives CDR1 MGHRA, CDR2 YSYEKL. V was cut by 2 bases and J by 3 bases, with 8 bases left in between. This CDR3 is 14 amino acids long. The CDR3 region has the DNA TGCGCCAGCAGCCAAACACTTGTCAATCAGCCCCAGCATTTT. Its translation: CASSQTLVNQPQHF.

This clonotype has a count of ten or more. CDR3 amino acids: CASSASRGEWQFF. The CDR3 region has the DNA TGTGCCAGCAGCGCCTCAAGAGGAGAATGGCAGTTCTTC. The chain combines TRBV25-1 with TRBJ2-1; D not certain. Trimming pared 6 bases from V and 12 bases from J, leaving 18 bases between. The CDR3 contains 13 residues. Germline V gene lookup returns CDR1 MGHDK and CDR2 SYGVNS.

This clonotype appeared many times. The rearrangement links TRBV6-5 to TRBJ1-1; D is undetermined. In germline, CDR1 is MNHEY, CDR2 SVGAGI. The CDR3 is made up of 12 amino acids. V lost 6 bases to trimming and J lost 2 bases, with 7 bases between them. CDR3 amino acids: CASRSENTEAFF. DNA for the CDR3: TGTGCCAGCAGGTCCGAAAACACTGAAGCTTTCTTT.

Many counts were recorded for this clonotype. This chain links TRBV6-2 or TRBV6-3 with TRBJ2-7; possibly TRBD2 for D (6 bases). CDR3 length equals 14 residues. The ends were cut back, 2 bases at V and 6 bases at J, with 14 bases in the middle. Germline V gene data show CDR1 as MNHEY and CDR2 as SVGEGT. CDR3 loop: CASSYLGQGGEQYF. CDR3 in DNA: TGTGCCAGCAGTTACCTGGGTCAGGGAGGCGAGCAGTACTTC.

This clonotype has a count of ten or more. CDR3 bases: TGTGCCAGCAGCCGTGGTCGCTTCGAAGAGCAGTACTTC. Translated, it gives CASSRGRFEEQYF. J is TRBJ2-7 and V is TRBV7-2, with D uncertain. Between the trimmed V and J ends, which lost 5 bases and 7 bases, there was a span of 15 bases. Germline V gene data show CDR1 as SGHTA and CDR2 as FQGNSA. CDR3 length: 13 residues.

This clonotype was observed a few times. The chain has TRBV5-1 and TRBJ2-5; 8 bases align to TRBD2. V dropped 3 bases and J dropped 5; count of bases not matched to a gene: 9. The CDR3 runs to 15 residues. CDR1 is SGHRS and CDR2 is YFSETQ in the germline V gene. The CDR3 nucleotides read TGCGCCAGCAGCTGGAGCGGGGGAAGCAGGGAGACCCAGTACTTC. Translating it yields CASSWSGGSRETQYF. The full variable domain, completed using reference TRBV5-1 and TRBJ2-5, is KAGVTQTPRYLIKTRGQQVTLSCSPISGHRSVSWYQQTPGQGLQFLFEYFSETQRNKGNFPGRFSGRQFSNSRSEMNVSTLELGDSALYLCASSWSGGSRETQYFGPGTRLLVL.

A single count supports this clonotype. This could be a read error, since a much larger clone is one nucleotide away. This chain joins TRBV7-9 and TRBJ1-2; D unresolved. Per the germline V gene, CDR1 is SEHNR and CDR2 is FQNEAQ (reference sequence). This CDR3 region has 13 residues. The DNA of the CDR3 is TGTGCCGGCAGCTTAGACACAAACTATGGCTACACCTTC. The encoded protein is CAGSLDTNYGYTF.

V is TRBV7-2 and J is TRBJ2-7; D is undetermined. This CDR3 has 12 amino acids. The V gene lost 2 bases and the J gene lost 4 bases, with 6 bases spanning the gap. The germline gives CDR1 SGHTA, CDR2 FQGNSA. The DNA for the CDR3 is TGTGCCAGCAGCTTAATCCGATACGAGCAGTACTTC. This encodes CASSLIRYEQYF.

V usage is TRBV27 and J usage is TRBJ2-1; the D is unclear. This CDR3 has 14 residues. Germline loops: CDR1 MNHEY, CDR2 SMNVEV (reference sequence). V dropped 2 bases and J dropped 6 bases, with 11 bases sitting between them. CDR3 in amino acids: CASSLQGSGNEQFF. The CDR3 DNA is TGTGCCAGCAGTTTACAAGGGTCGGGCAATGAGCAGTTCTTC.